The rows below give T cell receptor beta chains drawn from one sample of a study of beta chain features in type 1 diabetes. Here immunoSEQ multiplex PCR was the method, and the copy in TCRdb shows in-frame clones only, minus some. Of hundreds of thousands of clones listed, over 14% are singletons. Source material: naive CD4+ T cells from blood. Receptors originate from a man aged 18 to 29 with type 1 diabetes. Each CDR3 is given with its conserved first and last residue. The D gene is left open where the match is weak. Size is stated for part of the rows, as once, few or many counts, or as a class when the clone is expanded.

NA	TRBJ2-7	NA	TRBV10-2	TGCGCCAGCAGTCGTGGAACAGCCGTCCTCGAGCAGTACTTC	CASSRGTAVLEQYF
NA	TRBJ1-1	NA	TRBV30	TGTGCCGGTATCCTTAATGGGGGGACTGAAGCTTTCTTT	CAGILNGGTEAFF
TRBD1	TRBJ2-7	NA	TRBV28	TGTGCCAGCAGCCTGACAGGGGGGAGCTCCTACGAGCAGTACTTC	CASSLTGGSSYEQYF
TRBD2	TRBJ2-7	NA	TRBV28	TGTGCCAGCAGCCTGACCGGGACTAGCGGCTCCTACGAGCAGTACTTC	CASSLTGTSGSYEQYF
NA	TRBJ1-2	few	TRBV25-1	TGTGCCAGCAGTAAGGGCGGGAACTATGGCTACACCTTC	CASSKGGNYGYTF
TRBD1	TRBJ1-1	few	TRBV7-8	TGTGCCAGCAGCTTAGTGGACAGGATGAACACTGAAGCTTTCTTT	CASSLVDRMNTEAFF
NA	TRBJ2-3	NA	TRBV7-9	TGTGCCAGCCAAGGGAGTATGAGACGCACAGATACGCAGTATTTT	CASQGSMRRTDTQYF
NA	TRBJ2-7	NA	TRBV29-1	TGCAGCGTCTCCAGGAGACTAGGGTACGAGCAGTACTTC	CSVSRRLGYEQYF
NA	TRBJ1-1	NA	TRBV4-2	TGTGCCAGCAGCCCCGACAGACCTAGTAACACTGAAGCTTTCTTT	CASSPDRPSNTEAFF
NA	TRBJ2-7	NA	TRBV6-6	TGTGCCAGCAGAATGGACAGCGTCTCCTACGAGCAGTACTTC	CASRMDSVSYEQYF
TRBD2	TRBJ2-7	NA	TRBV6-6	TGTGCCAGCAGCGGACGACTAGCTTACGAGCAGTACTTC	CASSGRLAYEQYF
NA	TRBJ2-5	NA	TRBV20-1	TGCAGTGCAGCGAGGGAGACCCAGTACTTC	CSAARETQYF
NA	TRBJ1-3	few	TRBV4-3	TGCGCCAGCAGCCAAGATAAAGCCAGCGTAAACACCATATATTTT	CASSQDKASVNTIYF
NA	TRBJ1-2	few	TRBV4-3	TGCGCCAGCAGCCAAGAAAACAGGGATGGCTACACCTTC	CASSQENRDGYTF
NA	TRBJ1-2	NA	TRBV18	TGTGCCAGCTCACCACGGCAGGGAAACTATGGCTACACCTTC	CASSPRQGNYGYTF
NA	TRBJ2-5	NA	TRBV28	TGTGCCAGCAGACACAGGGTAATCCAGTACTTC	CASRHRVIQYF
NA	TRBJ2-3	NA	TRBV7-9	TGTGCCAGCAGCGAAAGACTAACCACAGATACGCAGTATTTT	CASSERLTTDTQYF
NA	TRBJ2-6	few	TRBV30	TGTGCCTGGAGTGTATCTCCCAGGGCTGGGGCCAACGTCCTGACTTTC	CAWSVSPRAGANVLTF
NA	TRBJ2-7	NA	TRBV5-1	TGCGCCAGCAGCTTGAACAGGGACGAGCAGTACTTC	CASSLNRDEQYF
NA	TRBJ1-2	few	TRBV25-1	TGTGCCAGCAGTGAGCAGATCTATGGCTACACCTTC	CASSEQIYGYTF
NA	TRBJ1-2	few	TRBV9	TGTGCCAGCAGCGTATCCGGACAGTCTACCCTCTATGGCTACACCTTC	CASSVSGQSTLYGYTF
TRBD2	TRBJ2-1	few	TRBV15	TGTGCCACCAGCAGGACTAGCGGGAGGACTTACGATGAGCAGTTCTTC	CATSRTSGRTYDEQFF